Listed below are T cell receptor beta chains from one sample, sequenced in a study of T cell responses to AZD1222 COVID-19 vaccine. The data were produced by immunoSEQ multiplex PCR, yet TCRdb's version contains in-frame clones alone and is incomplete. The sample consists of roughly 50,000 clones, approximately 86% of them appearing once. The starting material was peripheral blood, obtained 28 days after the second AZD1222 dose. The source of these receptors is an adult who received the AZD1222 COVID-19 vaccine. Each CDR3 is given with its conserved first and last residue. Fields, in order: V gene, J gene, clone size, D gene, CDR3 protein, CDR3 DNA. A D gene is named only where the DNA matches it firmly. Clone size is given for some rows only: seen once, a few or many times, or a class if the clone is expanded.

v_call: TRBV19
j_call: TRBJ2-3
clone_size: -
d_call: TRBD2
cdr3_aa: CASSIWRESDTQYF
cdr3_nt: TGTGCCAGTAGTATTTGGCGGGAGTCCGATACGCAGTATTTT

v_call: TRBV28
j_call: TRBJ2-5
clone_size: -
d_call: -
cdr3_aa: CASSLSLRSGQETQYF
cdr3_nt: TGTGCCAGCAGTTTAAGTCTAAGGAGCGGACAAGAGACCCAGTACTTC

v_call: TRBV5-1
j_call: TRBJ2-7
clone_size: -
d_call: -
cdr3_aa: CASSLAGGHQGYEQYF
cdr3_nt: TGCGCCAGCAGCTTGGCCGGCGGACATCAAGGCTACGAGCAGTACTTC

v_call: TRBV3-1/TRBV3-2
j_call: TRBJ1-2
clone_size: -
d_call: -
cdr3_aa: CASSQDLGADYGYTF
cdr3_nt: TGTGCCAGCAGCCAAGACTTAGGGGCAGACTATGGCTACACCTTC

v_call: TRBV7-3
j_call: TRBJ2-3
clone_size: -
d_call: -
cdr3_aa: CASSLNGGTDTQYF
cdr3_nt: TGTGCCAGCAGCTTAAATGGAGGGACAGATACGCAGTATTTT

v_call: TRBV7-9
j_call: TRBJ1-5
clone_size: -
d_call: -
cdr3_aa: CASSLAGLQPQHF
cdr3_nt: TGTGCCAGCAGCTTAGCGGGGCTTCAGCCCCAGCATTTT

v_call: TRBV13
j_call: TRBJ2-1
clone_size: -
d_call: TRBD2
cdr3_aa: CASMVTAGGYEQFF
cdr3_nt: TGTGCCAGCATGGTTACAGCGGGAGGGTATGAGCAGTTCTTC

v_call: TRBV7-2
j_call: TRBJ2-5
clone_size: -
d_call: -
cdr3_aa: CASSPGGRPAAQYF
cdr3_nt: TGTGCCAGCAGCCCCGGGGGGCGGCCCGCGGCCCAGTACTTC

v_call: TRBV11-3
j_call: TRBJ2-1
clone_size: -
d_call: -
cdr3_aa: CASRSDSWEDEQFF
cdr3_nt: TGTGCCAGCAGATCGGACTCATGGGAGGATGAGCAGTTCTTC

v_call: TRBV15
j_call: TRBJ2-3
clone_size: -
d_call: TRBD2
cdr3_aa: CATSREIAGGVGDTQYF
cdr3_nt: TGTGCCACCAGCAGAGAGATTGCGGGAGGAGTAGGAGATACGCAGTATTTT

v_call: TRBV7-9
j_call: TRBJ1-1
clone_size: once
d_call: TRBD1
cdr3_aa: CASSADRDMNTEAFF
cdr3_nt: TGTGCCAGCAGCGCCGACAGGGACATGAACACTGAAGCTTTCTTT

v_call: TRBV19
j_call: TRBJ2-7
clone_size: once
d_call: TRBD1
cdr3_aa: CASSPGTGLYEQYF
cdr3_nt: TGTGCCAGTAGTCCCGGGACAGGACTCTACGAGCAGTACTTC

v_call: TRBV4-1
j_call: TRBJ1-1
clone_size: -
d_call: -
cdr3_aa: CASSQDGFGAFF
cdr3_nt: TGCGCCAGCAGCCAAGACGGTTTCGGAGCTTTCTTT

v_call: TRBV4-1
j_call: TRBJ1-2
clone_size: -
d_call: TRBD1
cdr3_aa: CASSQDSGTGKNYGYTF
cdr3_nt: TGCGCCAGCAGCCAAGATTCCGGGACAGGGAAGAACTATGGCTACACCTTC

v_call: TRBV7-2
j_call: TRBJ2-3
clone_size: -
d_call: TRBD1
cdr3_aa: CASSLKGGWDTDTQYF
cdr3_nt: TGTGCCAGCAGCTTAAAAGGGGGCTGGGATACAGATACGCAGTATTTT

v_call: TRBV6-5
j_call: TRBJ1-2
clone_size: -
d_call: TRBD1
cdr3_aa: CASSWGQGANYGYTF
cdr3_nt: TGTGCCAGCAGTTGGGGACAGGGGGCAAACTATGGCTACACCTTC

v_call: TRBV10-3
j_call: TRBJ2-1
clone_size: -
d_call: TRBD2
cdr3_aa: CAISEMSGTYNEQFF
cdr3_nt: TGTGCCATCAGTGAAATGAGCGGGACCTACAATGAGCAGTTCTTC

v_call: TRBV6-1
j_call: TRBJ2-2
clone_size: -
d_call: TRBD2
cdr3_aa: CASTGTSETGELFF
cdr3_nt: TGTGCCAGCACGGGGACTAGCGAGACCGGGGAGCTGTTTTTT

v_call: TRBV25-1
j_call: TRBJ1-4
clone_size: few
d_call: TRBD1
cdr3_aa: CASSDFLQGAPKEKLFF
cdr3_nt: TGTGCCAGCAGTGACTTTCTACAGGGGGCGCCGAAGGAAAAACTGTTTTTT

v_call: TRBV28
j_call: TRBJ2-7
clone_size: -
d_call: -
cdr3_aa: CASRPDSYEQYF
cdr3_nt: TGTGCCAGCAGACCCGACAGCTACGAGCAGTACTTC

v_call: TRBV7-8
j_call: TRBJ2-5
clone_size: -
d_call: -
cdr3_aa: CASSLFGGQYF
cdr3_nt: TGTGCCAGCAGCCTTTTTGGTGGCCAGTACTTC

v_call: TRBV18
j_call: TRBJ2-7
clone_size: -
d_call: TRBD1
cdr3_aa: CASSPFGTAYEQYF
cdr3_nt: TGTGCCAGCTCACCTTTCGGGACAGCCTACGAGCAGTACTTC

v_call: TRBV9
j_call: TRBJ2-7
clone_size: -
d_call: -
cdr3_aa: CASSPWSGQGFHEQYF
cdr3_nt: TGTGCCAGCAGCCCCTGGAGTGGGCAGGGGTTCCACGAGCAGTACTTC

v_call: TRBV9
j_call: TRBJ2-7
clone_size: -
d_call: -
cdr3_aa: CASSAPLNSGPSEQYF
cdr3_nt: TGTGCCAGCAGCGCTCCTTTAAATAGCGGCCCAAGCGAGCAGTACTTC

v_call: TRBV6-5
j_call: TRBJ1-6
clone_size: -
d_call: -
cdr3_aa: CASTPGGGNSPLHF
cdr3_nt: TGTGCCAGCACACCGGGGGGCGGTAATTCACCCCTCCACTTT

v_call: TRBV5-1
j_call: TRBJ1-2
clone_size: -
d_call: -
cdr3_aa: CASSSDGDYGYTF
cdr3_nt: TGCGCCAGCAGCTCGGACGGGGATTATGGCTACACCTTC

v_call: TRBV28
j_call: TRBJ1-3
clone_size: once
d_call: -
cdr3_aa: CASRTGTNSGNTIYF
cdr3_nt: TGTGCCAGCAGGACAGGTACTAACTCTGGAAACACCATATATTTT

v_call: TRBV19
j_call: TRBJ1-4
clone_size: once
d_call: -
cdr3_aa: CASNADWGEKLFF
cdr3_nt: TGTGCCAGTAATGCGGACTGGGGGGAAAAACTGTTTTTT

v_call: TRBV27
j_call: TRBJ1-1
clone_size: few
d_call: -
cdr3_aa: CASSLSDLPKNTEAFF
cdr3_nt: TGTGCCAGCAGTCTCTCGGACCTACCAAAGAACACTGAAGCTTTCTTT

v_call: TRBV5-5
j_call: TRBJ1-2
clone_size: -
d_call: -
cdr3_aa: CASRVLGMDGYTF
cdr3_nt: TGTGCCAGCAGGGTCCTTGGGATGGATGGCTACACCTTC

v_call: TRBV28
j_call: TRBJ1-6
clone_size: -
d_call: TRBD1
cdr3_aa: CASSSDRGGSYNSPLHF
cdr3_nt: TGTGCCAGCAGTTCGGACAGGGGCGGCTCCTATAATTCACCCCTCCACTTT

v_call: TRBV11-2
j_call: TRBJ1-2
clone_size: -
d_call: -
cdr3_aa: CASSPGAGSYTF
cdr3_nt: TGTGCCAGCAGCCCAGGGGCAGGGAGCTACACCTTC

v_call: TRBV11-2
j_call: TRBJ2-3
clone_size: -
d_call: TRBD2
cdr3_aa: CASSLTGGRTDTQYF
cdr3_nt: TGTGCCAGCAGCTTAACGGGAGGGAGGACAGATACGCAGTATTTT

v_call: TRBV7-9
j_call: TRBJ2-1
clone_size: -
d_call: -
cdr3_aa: CASSRSGNEQFF
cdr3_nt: TGTGCCAGCAGTCGGAGCGGCAATGAGCAGTTCTTC

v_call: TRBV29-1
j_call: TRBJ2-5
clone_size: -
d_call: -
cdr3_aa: CSVEERVLGETQYF
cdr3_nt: TGCAGCGTTGAAGAGAGGGTTCTTGGGGAGACCCAGTACTTC

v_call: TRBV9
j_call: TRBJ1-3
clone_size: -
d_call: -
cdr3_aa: CATPYGVAGNTIYF
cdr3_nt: TGTGCCACCCCCTATGGGGTGGCTGGAAACACCATATATTTT

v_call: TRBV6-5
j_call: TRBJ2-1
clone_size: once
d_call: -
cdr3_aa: CASSSQFWGEQFF
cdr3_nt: TGTGCCAGCAGTTCGCAGTTTTGGGGTGAGCAGTTCTTC

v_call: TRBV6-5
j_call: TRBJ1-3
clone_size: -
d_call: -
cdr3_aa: CASRPGTSAGNTIYF
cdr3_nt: TGTGCCAGCAGACCCGGGACCTCCGCTGGAAACACCATATATTTT

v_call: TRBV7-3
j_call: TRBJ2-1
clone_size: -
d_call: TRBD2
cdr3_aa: CASSLAPSGIDNEQFF
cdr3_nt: TGTGCCAGCAGCTTAGCTCCTAGCGGGATCGACAATGAGCAGTTCTTC

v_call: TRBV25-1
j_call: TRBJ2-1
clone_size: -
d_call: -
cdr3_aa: CASSEWDEQFF
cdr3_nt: TGTGCCAGCAGTGAATGGGATGAGCAGTTCTTC

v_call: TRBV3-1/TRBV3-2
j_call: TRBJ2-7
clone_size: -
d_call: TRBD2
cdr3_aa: CASSQDPGLGFYEQYF
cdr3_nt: TGTGCCAGCAGCCAAGACCCGGGACTAGGGTTCTACGAGCAGTACTTC

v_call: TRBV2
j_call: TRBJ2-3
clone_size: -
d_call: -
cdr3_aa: CASSQEADTQYF
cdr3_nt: TGTGCCAGCAGTCAAGAGGCAGATACGCAGTATTTT

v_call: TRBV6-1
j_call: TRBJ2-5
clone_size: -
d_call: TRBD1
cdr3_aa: CASSEWAGGETQYF
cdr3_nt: TGTGCCAGCAGTGAATGGGCAGGGGGAGAGACCCAGTACTTC

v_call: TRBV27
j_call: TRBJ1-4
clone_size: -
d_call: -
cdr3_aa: CASRGFRAQGYEKLFF
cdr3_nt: TGTGCCAGCAGAGGCTTTAGGGCACAGGGATATGAAAAACTGTTTTTT

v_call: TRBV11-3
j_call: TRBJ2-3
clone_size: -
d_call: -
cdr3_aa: CASSSQASRRTQYF
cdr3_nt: TGTGCCAGCAGCTCCCAGGCGTCGAGGCGTACGCAGTATTTT

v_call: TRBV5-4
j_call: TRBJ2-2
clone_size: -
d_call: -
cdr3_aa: CASSQTAGTKVVELFF
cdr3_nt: TGTGCCAGCAGCCAAACCGCCGGGACAAAGGTAGTGGAGCTGTTTTTT

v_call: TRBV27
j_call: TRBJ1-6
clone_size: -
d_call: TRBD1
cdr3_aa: CASKTSGQGAFSPLHF
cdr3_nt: TGTGCCAGCAAAACCTCGGGACAGGGGGCGTTTTCACCCCTCCACTTT

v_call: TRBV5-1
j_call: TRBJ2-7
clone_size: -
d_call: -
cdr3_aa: CASSLGERPYEQYF
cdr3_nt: TGCGCCAGCAGCTTGGGCGAGCGCCCCTACGAGCAGTACTTC

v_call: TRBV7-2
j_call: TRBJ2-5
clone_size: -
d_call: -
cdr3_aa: CASSLAGGLETQYF
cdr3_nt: TGTGCCAGCAGCTTAGCGGGAGGACTGGAGACCCAGTACTTC

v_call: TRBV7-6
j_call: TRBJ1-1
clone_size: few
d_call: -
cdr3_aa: CASSSSRQPNTEAFF
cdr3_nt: TGTGCCAGCAGCTCGTCAAGACAGCCTAACACTGAAGCTTTCTTT